What follows is one T cell receptor beta chain and its context. The record originates from a study of blood T cell repertoires in COVID-19. The CDR3 runs 15 residues. Germline V gives CDR1 WSHSY, CDR2 SAAADI. Trimming removed 5 bases at V and 8 bases at J, with 18 bases between. TCRdb's copy holds only in-frame clones and misses some; the assay was immunoSEQ multiplex PCR. There are about 200,000 clones in the sample; around nine tenths occur only once, and approximately 1.5% lies in the top ten. The receptor was derived from a man younger than 35 with active or convalescent COVID-19. Material for sequencing was peripheral blood. The chain has TRBV10-2 and TRBJ1-4; tentatively, D is TRBD1 (5 bases). In nucleotides, the CDR3 is TGCGCCAGCAGTTCCGAGGACAACTTTAGGGAAAAACTGTTTTTT. Translation gives CASSSEDNFREKLFF.